This T cell receptor beta chain originates from a study of a mutant IDH1 vaccine in newly diagnosed glioma. Sequencing used immunoSEQ multiplex PCR; TCRdb keeps in-frame clones, though not all of them. The profile shows about 67,000 clones, around four fifths of them singletons. The CDR3 is 13 residues long. Germline values: CDR1 MNHEY, CDR2 SVGAGI. V shed 5 bases and J shed 7 bases, with 14 bases lying between them. Described time point: baseline, week 1 (first vaccination visit). Treatment here: pre-vaccination baseline after standard-of-care therapy. The genes are TRBV6-5 and TRBJ1-2; D might be TRBD1 (5 bases). The receptor was derived from a woman aged 18-29 years with glioma. Some clones in this sample may be carry-over from other donors' samples. The specimen comprised peripheral blood mononuclear cells (PBMCs), sampled from a glioma patient treated with radiotherapy, temozolomide or both. The DNA for the CDR3 is TGTGCCAGCAGTGGGGGGGGAACCAGTGGCTACACCTTC. This translates into CASSGGGTSGYTF.